This TCR beta chain is from a study of T cells in women clearing cervical HPV infection. This CDR3 is built from 15 residues. From germline, CDR1 is SGHNT and CDR2 YYREEE (reference sequence). Trimming took off 2 bases at V and 0 bases at J, with 9 bases between the two ends. Clones were read by immunoSEQ multiplex PCR, and TCRdb kept only the in-frame ones, dropping some. The table lists under 30,000 clones. As for this clone: Read sequence stops 3 residues before the CDR3 end, and the germline J gene provides the missing end.

What was sequenced was blood buffy coat. The TCR was taken from a woman between 18 and 70 years old with a cervical HPV16 infection that either progressed to CIN3+ or cleared (not recorded which). The chain carries TRBV5-4 and TRBJ1-3, with D unresolved. CDR3 sequence reads: CASSFGRDSGNTIYF. CDR3 bases read: TGTGCCAGCAGCTTTGGCAGAGACTCTGGAAACACC.